What follows are 26 T cell receptor beta chains derived from one specimen sequenced in a study of blood T cells in healthy people across ages. The authors ran a second PCR of about 6 to 11 cycles using a sample-barcoded 5' primer and a J-beta primer mix. Via MiXCR, TCRdb re-called the 5' RACE reads, giving one row per CDR3 protein. The table lists about a million distinct CDR3 sequences, roughly half of them singletons, with about 22% in the top ten. Material: blood. The receptors come from a woman aged 55 to 70 in good health.

This clonotype is a singleton in its sample. The genes are TRBV27 and TRBJ2-5; no definite D call. CDR3 length: 13 residues. CDR1 is MNHEY and CDR2 is SMNVEV in the germline V gene (reference sequence). Between the trimmed V and J ends, which lost 7 bases and 11 bases, there was a span of 20 bases. The CDR3 region is CASTQDGDNEQYF. As DNA, the CDR3 is TGTGCCAGCACCCAGGACGGTGACAATGAGCAGTACTTC.

The V and J genes are TRBV4-3 and TRBJ2-3; TRBD2 agrees at 7 bases. CDR1 and CDR2 from the germline V gene are LGHNA and YSLEER. The CDR3 totals 14 residues. The V segment lost 4 bases and the J segment 3 bases; nucleotides outside the gene matches: 4. The CDR3 DNA follows: TGCGCCAGCAGCCTCGGGACTAAAACAGATACGCAGTATTTT. It is translated as CASSLGTKTDTQYF.

This clonotype turned up a few times. The chain employs TRBV12-3 or TRBV12-4 and TRBJ2-7; possible D gene TRBD1, 6 bases. Deletions cut 7 bases from V and 2 bases from J, with 9 bases between. The length of the CDR3 is 12 residues. The CDR3 nucleotides are TGTGCCAGCAAGACAGGTGCCTACGAGCAGTACTTC. Residues: CASKTGAYEQYF.

The chain recombines TRBV11-2 with TRBJ2-7; D call uncertain. The CDR3 is 15 amino acids. The V and J ends lost 1 base and 1 base respectively, with 11 bases between them. Germline CDR1 is SGHAT and CDR2 is FQNNGV. As DNA, the CDR3 is TGTGCCAGCAGCTTAGGTCCGGAAGCGTCCTACGAGCAGTACTTC. It translates to CASSLGPEASYEQYF.

V gene TRBV30 combines with J gene TRBJ2-3; 13 bases fit TRBD2. The CDR3 runs to 17 residues. Germline V gene lookup returns CDR1 GTSNPN and CDR2 SVGIG (reference sequence). After removal of 4 bases from V and 7 bases from J, the junction contained 14 bases not matched to a gene. CDR3 nucleotides: TGTGCCTGGAAAAGGGGAAGGGGACTAGCGGGACTAAATACGCAGTATTTT. Translated: CAWKRGRGLAGLNTQYF.

This clonotype was seen a few times. The V and J genes are TRBV12-3 or TRBV12-4 and TRBJ2-7, with a tentative D call TRBD1 (5 bases). The V end lost 4 bases, the J end lost 2 bases, and 9 bases lay between the germline ends. This CDR3 spans 13 amino acids. Here the CDR3 reads CASSYRQTYEQYF. The CDR3 DNA sequence: TGTGCCAGCAGTTACCGACAGACCTACGAGCAGTACTTC.

This clonotype has more than one count but fewer than ten. The gene calls are TRBV6-1 and TRBJ2-1, with D possibly being TRBD2 (5 bases). Trimming took off 6 bases at V and 5 bases at J, with 26 bases between the two ends. CDR1 is MNHNS, CDR2 SASEGT, per germline. This CDR3 has 18 residues. CDR3 DNA sequence: TGTGCCAGCAGCCACGATACAATTTGGGAGTTGGGAAACAATGAGCAGTTCTTC. This encodes CASSHDTIWELGNNEQFF.

The chain uses TRBV5-5 and TRBJ1-2; perhaps TRBD1 as D (6 bases). V gave up 1 base and J gave up 5 bases, with 15 bases separating them. The CDR3 loop spans 15 amino acids. Per germline, CDR1 SGHKS and CDR2 YYEKEE (reference sequence). The DNA for the CDR3 is TGTGCCAGCAGCTTGCGTCAGGGGTTAAATTATGGCTACACCTTC. Protein sequence: CASSLRQGLNYGYTF.

This clonotype was counted a few times. The rearrangement joins TRBV7-8 to TRBJ2-1, with a weak D call TRBD2 (6 bases). Looked up from germline, CDR1 is SGHVS and CDR2 is FQNEAQ. CDR3 length: 14 amino acids. The V and J ends lost 3 bases and 10 bases respectively, with 16 bases between them. In nucleotides, the CDR3 is TGTGCCAGCAGCTTGCGCGGGGCTACTACGGAGCAGTTCTTC. Translating it yields CASSLRGATTEQFF. Full variable domain (remainder filled in from reference TRBV7-8 and TRBJ2-1): GAGVSQSPRYKVAKRGQDVALRCDPISGHVSLFWYQQALGQGPEFLTYFQNEAQLDKSGLPSDRFFAERPEGSVSTLKIQRTQQEDSAVYLCASSLRGATTEQFFGPGTRLTVL.

The table lists this clonotype with a count of one. The chain is built from TRBV20-1 and TRBJ2-5; TRBD2 aligns across 12 bases. With 6 bases clipped from V and 11 bases from J, the junction kept 13 bases outside the gene matches. The CDR3 is 14 residues long. Germline V gene sequence: CDR1 DFQATT, CDR2 SNEGSKA (reference sequence). The DNA of the CDR3 is TGCAGTGCAAGGACTAGCGGGATGTCTGGGGGGCAGTACTTC. Translation: CSARTSGMSGGQYF.

The chain is built from TRBV4-1 and TRBJ1-2; TRBD1 aligns across 7 bases. J was trimmed by 5 bases and V by 1 base; bases with no gene match: 4. Germline CDR1 reads MGHRA; CDR2 reads YSYEKL. The CDR3 extends over 14 amino acids. CDR3 sequence reads: CASSQVTGRYGYTF. CDR3 nucleotides: TGCGCCAGCAGCCAAGTGACAGGGAGATATGGCTACACCTTC.

The V gene is TRBV20-1, the J gene TRBJ2-3, with TRBD2 matching 14 bases. Trimming took 4 bases from V and 5 from J; bases not matched to a gene: 8. CDR1 and CDR2 (germline): DFQATT, SNEGSKA (reference sequence). The CDR3 runs 16 residues. The CDR3 DNA sequence: TGCAGTGCTAAAAGGACTAGCGGGAGGAGGGGAGATACGCAGTATTTT. Amino acids: CSAKRTSGRRGDTQYF.

This clonotype was seen once. This rearrangement joins TRBV4-1 to TRBJ2-3, with TRBD2 identical over 7 bases. CDR3 length: 15 amino acids. V trimming: 2 bases; J trimming: 0 bases; junction bases outside the gene matches: 2. From germline, CDR1 is MGHRA and CDR2 YSYEKL. CDR3 coding DNA: TGCGCCAGCAGCCAACTAGCGGAAAGCACAGATACGCAGTATTTT. Encoded protein: CASSQLAESTDTQYF.

The chain employs TRBV5-1 and TRBJ2-1, with a tentative D call TRBD2 (6 bases). This CDR3 is 15 amino acids long. The ends were cut back, 3 bases at V and 4 bases at J, with 14 bases in the middle. Germline V lookup: CDR1 SGHRS, CDR2 YFSETQ. This CDR3 is CASSSRGFSYNEQFF. The CDR3 DNA is TGCGCCAGCAGCTCGCGGGGTTTTTCGTACAATGAGCAGTTCTTC.

This chain links TRBV12-3 or TRBV12-4 with TRBJ2-2; TRBD1 matches at 7 bases. The CDR3 sequence is 14 residues long. J lost 4 bases, V lost 6 bases, and 5 bases had no gene match. The CDR3 reads CASRFTGVTGELFF. CDR3 in DNA: TGTGCCAGCAGATTTACAGGGGTCACCGGGGAGCTGTTTTTT.

The chain combines TRBV7-3 with TRBJ2-3; D remains unclear. CDR1 is SGHTA, CDR2 FQGTGA, per germline. V was trimmed by 2 bases and J by 2 bases, leaving 11 bases between them. The CDR3 consists of 15 residues. CDR3 residues: CASSLGARFTDTQYF. CDR3 sequence (DNA): TGTGCCAGCAGCTTAGGTGCGCGGTTCACAGATACGCAGTATTTT.

This clonotype appeared once. The CDR3 nucleotides are TGTGCCAGCAGTACCGGGACGTCATTCTACGAGCAGTACTTC. Amino acids: CASSTGTSFYEQYF. The V and J genes are TRBV6-6 and TRBJ2-7; perhaps D is TRBD1 or TRBD2 (5 bases each). Germline V CDR1 and CDR2: MNHNY, SVGAGI (reference sequence). V lost 5 bases, J lost 3 bases, and 14 bases lay in between. This CDR3 has 14 amino acids.

The chain has TRBV20-1 and TRBJ2-1; 11 nucleotides line up with TRBD2. CDR1 and CDR2 (germline): DFQATT, SNEGSKA (reference sequence). Germline trimming cut 6 bases from V and 5 bases from J; bases unmatched to any gene: 6. The CDR3 has 14 residues. As DNA, the CDR3 is TGCAGTGCCGACGGGACTAGCGGAAACAATGAGCAGTTCTTC. Translating it yields CSADGTSGNNEQFF.

The table lists this clonotype with a few counts. The chain employs TRBV28 and TRBJ2-7; no definite D call. This CDR3 comprises 13 residues. In germline, CDR1 is MDHEN, CDR2 SYDVKM. Trimming cost V 5 bases and J 3 bases, with 11 bases left between them. The CDR3 protein is CASSAHLNYEQYF. CDR3 nucleotides: TGTGCCAGCAGTGCTCACCTAAACTACGAGCAGTACTTC.

This clonotype came up a few times. This chain connects TRBV6-1 to TRBJ2-5; 7 bases agree with TRBD1. Germline CDR1 is MNHNS and CDR2 is SASEGT. Germline trimming cut 5 bases from V and 4 bases from J; bases unmatched to any gene: 7. This CDR3 spans 14 amino acids. The CDR3 bases are TGTGCCAGCAGTACGACAGGGAAGCGAGAGACCCAGTACTTC. Translated: CASSTTGKRETQYF.

The CDR3 nucleotides are TGTGCCAGCAGTTCTATCGGGACAGGTGGCTACGAGCAGTACTTC. It encodes CASSSIGTGGYEQYF. This chain links TRBV12-3 or TRBV12-4 with TRBJ2-7; 8 nucleotides line up with TRBD1. The CDR3 loop spans 15 amino acids. V shed 4 bases and J 3 bases; nucleotides not matched to a gene: 8.

V usage is TRBV2 and J usage is TRBJ1-6, with D unresolved. From germline, CDR1 is SNHLY and CDR2 FYNNEI. V lost 7 bases, J lost 5 bases, and 15 bases lay in between. The CDR3 is 15 amino acids. DNA for the CDR3: TGTGCCAGCAAGAGGGATCGGATCGATAATTCACCCCTCCACTTT. It encodes CASKRDRIDNSPLHF. Drawing the rest from reference TRBV2 and TRBJ1-6, the complete variable domain is EPEVTQTPSHQVTQMGQEVILRCVPISNHLYFYWYRQILGQKVEFLVSFYNNEISEKSEIFDDQFSVERPDGSNFTLKIRSTKLEDSAMYFCASKRDRIDNSPLHFGNGTRLTVT.

Regarding this clonotype: A much larger clone sits a single nucleotide away, making a read error possible. Here the CDR3 reads CSARDPGQFQDAQYF. The CDR3 DNA reads as TGCAGTGCTAGAGATCCAGGACAGTTCCAGGATGCGCAGTATTTT. The V and J genes are TRBV20-1 and TRBJ2-3; the D gene is possibly TRBD1 (6 bases). V was shortened by 0 bases and J by 10 bases, with 20 bases between the two germline ends. The germline gives CDR1 DFQATT, CDR2 SNEGSKA (reference sequence). This CDR3 comprises 15 residues.

The V call is TRBV15, the J call TRBJ2-7; no firm D call. The CDR3 has 13 residues. Germline values: CDR1 LNHNV, CDR2 YYDKDF (reference sequence). V lost 0 bases to trimming and J lost 4 bases, with 7 bases between them. CDR3 in DNA: TGTGCCACCAGCAGAGATGAAAGGTACGAGCAGTACTTC. Its protein product is CATSRDERYEQYF. The full variable domain, rest sourced from reference TRBV15 and TRBJ2-7, is DAMVIQNPRYQVTQFGKPVTLSCSQTLNHNVMYWYQQKSSQAPKLLFHYYDKDFNNEADTPDNFQSRRPNTSFCFLDIRSPGLGDTAMYLCATSRDERYEQYFGPGTRLTVT.

As concerns this clonotype: The junction shows a germline mismatch at one end, possibly a read error. This chain uses TRBV7-9 with TRBJ2-7; no clear D. Germline V gives CDR1 SEHNR, CDR2 FQNEAQ (reference sequence). The CDR3 is 13 amino acids. CDR3 loop: CTSSPGQRMEQYF. The CDR3 region has the DNA TGTACCAGCAGCCCCGGCCAACGGATGGAGCAGTACTTC. Full variable domain (missing parts from reference TRBV7-9 and TRBJ2-7): DTGVSQNPRHKITKRGQNVTFRCDPISEHNRLYWYRQTLGQGPEFLTYFQNEAQLEKSRLLSDRFSAERPKGSFSTLEIQRTEQGDSAMYLCTSSPGQRMEQYFGPGTRLTVT.

This sequence joins TRBV7-9 and TRBJ2-1, with 12 bases aligning to TRBD2. The J call may be faulty, since TRBJ2-7 better matches the DNA end. The CDR3 covers 17 residues. Germline CDR1 reads SEHNR; CDR2 reads FQNEAQ (reference sequence). For the CDR3, the DNA is TGTGCCAGCAGCTTAGGAGGGTCGACTAGCGGGAGTGGCGAGCAGTACTTC. Translating gives CASSLGGSTSGSGEQYF.